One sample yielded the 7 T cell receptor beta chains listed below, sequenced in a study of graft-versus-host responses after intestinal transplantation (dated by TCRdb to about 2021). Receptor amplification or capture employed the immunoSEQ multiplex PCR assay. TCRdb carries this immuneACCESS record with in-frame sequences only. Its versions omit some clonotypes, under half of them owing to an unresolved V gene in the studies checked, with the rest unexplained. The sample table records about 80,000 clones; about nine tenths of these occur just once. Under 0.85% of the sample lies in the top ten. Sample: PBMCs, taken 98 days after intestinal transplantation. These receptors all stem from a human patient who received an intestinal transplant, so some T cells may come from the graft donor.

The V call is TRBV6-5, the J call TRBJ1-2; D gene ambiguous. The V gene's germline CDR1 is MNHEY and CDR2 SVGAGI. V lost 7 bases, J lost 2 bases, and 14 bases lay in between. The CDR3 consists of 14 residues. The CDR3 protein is CASTELSGNYGYTF. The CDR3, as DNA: TGTGCCAGCACGGAATTAAGTGGCAACTATGGCTACACCTTC.

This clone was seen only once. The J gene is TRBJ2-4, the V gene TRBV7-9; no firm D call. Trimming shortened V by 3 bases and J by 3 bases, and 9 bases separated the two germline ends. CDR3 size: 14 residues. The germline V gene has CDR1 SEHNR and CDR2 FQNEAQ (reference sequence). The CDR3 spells CASSLVVGKNIQYF. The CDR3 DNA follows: TGTGCCAGCAGCTTGGTGGTGGGCAAAAACATTCAGTACTTC.

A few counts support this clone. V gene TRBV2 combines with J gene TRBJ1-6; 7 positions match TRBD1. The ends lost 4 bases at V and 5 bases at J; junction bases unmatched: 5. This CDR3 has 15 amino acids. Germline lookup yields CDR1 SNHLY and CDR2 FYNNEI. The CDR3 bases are TGTGCCAGCAGTGGACAGGGTCGTAATAATTCACCCCTCCACTTT. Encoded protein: CASSGQGRNNSPLHF.

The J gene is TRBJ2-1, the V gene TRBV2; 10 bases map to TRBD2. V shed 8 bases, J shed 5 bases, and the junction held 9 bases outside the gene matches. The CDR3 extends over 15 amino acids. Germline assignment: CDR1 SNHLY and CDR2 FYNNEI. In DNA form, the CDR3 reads TGTGCCAGCCTCTTGCGGCTAGCGGGAGACAATGAGCAGTTCTTC. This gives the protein CASLLRLAGDNEQFF.

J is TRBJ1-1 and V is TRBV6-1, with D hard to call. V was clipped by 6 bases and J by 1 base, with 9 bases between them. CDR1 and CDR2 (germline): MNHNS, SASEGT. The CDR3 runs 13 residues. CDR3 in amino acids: CASSSFKNTEAFF. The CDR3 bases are TGTGCCAGCAGCTCATTCAAGAACACTGAAGCTTTCTTT.

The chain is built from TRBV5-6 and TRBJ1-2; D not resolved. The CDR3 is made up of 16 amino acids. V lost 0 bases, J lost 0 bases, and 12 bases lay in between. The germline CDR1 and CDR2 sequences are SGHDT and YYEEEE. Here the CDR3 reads CASSLAGTDPNYGYTF. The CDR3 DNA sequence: TGTGCCAGCAGCTTGGCCGGAACGGACCCTAACTATGGCTACACCTTC.

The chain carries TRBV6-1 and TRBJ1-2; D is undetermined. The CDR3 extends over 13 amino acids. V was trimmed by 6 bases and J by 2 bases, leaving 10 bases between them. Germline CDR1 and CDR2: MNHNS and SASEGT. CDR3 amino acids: CASSETKNYGYTF. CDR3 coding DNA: TGTGCCAGCAGCGAGACAAAAAACTATGGCTACACCTTC.